A selection of T cell receptor beta chains follows, all from one sample in a study of shared clonotypes between healthy human individuals. TCRdb keeps only in-frame clones here, not all; method: immunoSEQ multiplex PCR. The profile covers about 2.4 million clones, with roughly nine tenths appearing a single time and 0.14% taken by the ten largest. The sample comprised naive CD4+ T cells sorted from blood. These receptors all come from a man aged 18 to 29 in good health. The CDR3 runs from the conserved cysteine through the conserved F or W. Fields, in order: J gene, D gene, V gene, clone size, CDR3 protein, CDR3 DNA. The D gene is left open where the match is weak. Clone size is shown for a subset of rows, as once, few, many or a class of expanded clone.

TRBJ2-5 | TRBD2 | TRBV6-1 | - | CASSVTGTSGSGVQETQYF | TGTGCCAGCAGTGTCACGGGGACTAGCGGTAGTGGGGTACAAGAGACCCAGTACTTC
TRBJ2-3 | - | TRBV5-5 | - | CASSLGLRDSTQYF | TGTGCCAGCAGCTTGGGACTCAGGGATAGTACGCAGTATTTT
TRBJ1-5 | - | TRBV6-1 | - | CASSEGTYSNQPQHF | TGTGCCAGCAGTGAAGGGACCTATAGCAATCAGCCCCAGCATTTT
TRBJ2-7 | - | TRBV7-2 | - | CASSLLDFSSYEQYF | TGTGCCAGCAGCTTATTGGACTTTAGCTCCTACGAGCAGTACTTC
TRBJ2-2 | TRBD1 | TRBV5-6 | once | CASSLGDRGNTGELFF | TGTGCCAGCAGCTTGGGGGACAGGGGTAACACCGGGGAGCTGTTTTTT
TRBJ2-7 | TRBD2 | TRBV6-4 | - | CASSDSRISGTRFSYEQYF | TGTGCCAGCAGTGACTCGAGGATTTCCGGGACTAGGTTTTCCTACGAGCAGTACTTC
TRBJ2-3 | - | TRBV18 | - | CASSPWAVSTDTQYF | TGTGCCAGCTCGCCCTGGGCCGTGAGCACAGATACGCAGTATTTT
TRBJ2-3 | - | TRBV5-1 | once | CASRTQLQRSTDTQYF | TGCGCCAGCAGAACTCAGCTCCAGCGTAGCACAGATACGCAGTATTTT
TRBJ1-2 | - | TRBV11-2 | - | CASSFGFGYTF | TGTGCCAGCAGCTTCGGGTTCGGCTACACCTTC
TRBJ1-2 | - | TRBV9 | - | CASSVGDDYGYTF | TGTGCCAGCAGCGTAGGAGACGACTATGGCTACACCTTC
TRBJ2-3 | - | TRBV7-2 | - | CASSSGLAGDTQYF | TGTGCCAGCAGCTCTGGACTGGCGGGGGATACGCAGTATTTT
TRBJ2-7 | TRBD2 | TRBV5-1 | - | CASSLAGSGGYYEQYF | TGCGCCAGCAGCTTGGCCGGTTCGGGGGGATATTACGAGCAGTACTTC
TRBJ2-2 | - | TRBV7-3 | once | CASSLGDRELFF | TGTGCCAGCAGCTTGGGGGATCGGGAGCTGTTTTTT
TRBJ2-3 | TRBD2 | TRBV19 | - | CASSLVRTSSLRADTQYF | TGTGCCAGTAGTCTAGTCAGGACTAGCAGCCTTCGAGCAGATACGCAGTATTTT
TRBJ2-5 | TRBD2 | TRBV6-5 | - | CASSYSVSGKTQYF | TGTGCCAGCAGTTACTCCGTAAGCGGGAAGACCCAGTACTTC
TRBJ2-1 | - | TRBV5-4 | - | CASSLESGAWNEQFF | TGTGCCAGCAGCTTGGAATCCGGGGCCTGGAATGAGCAGTTCTTC
TRBJ1-4 | - | TRBV28 | - | CASSQPGHSNEKLFF | TGTGCCAGCAGTCAACCGGGACATTCTAATGAAAAACTGTTTTTT
TRBJ2-1 | TRBD2 | TRBV7-2 | - | CASSSIRTSGSRSYNEQFF | TGTGCCAGCAGCTCGATTAGGACTAGCGGCTCTCGTTCTTACAATGAGCAGTTCTTC
TRBJ2-7 | TRBD2 | TRBV7-2 | - | CASSLVVLAAPHEQYF | TGTGCCAGCAGCTTAGTAGTGCTAGCGGCCCCCCACGAGCAGTACTTC
TRBJ1-1 | - | TRBV28 | - | CASSPLGGTTEAFF | TGTGCCAGCAGTCCCCTAGGCGGTACCACTGAAGCTTTCTTT
TRBJ1-3 | - | TRBV5-4 | - | CASSLGGSNTIYF | TGTGCCAGCAGCTTGGGAGGGAGTAACACCATATATTTT
TRBJ1-3 | - | TRBV11-2 | - | CASSLGQTSAIYF | TGTGCCAGCAGCTTAGGGCAGACCTCGGCCATATATTTT
TRBJ1-2 | - | TRBV9 | - | CASSPDTHSFLNYGYTF | TGTGCCAGCAGCCCAGACACCCACTCCTTCCTTAACTATGGCTACACCTTC
TRBJ2-5 | - | TRBV2 | - | CASSQDGGQETQYF | TGTGCCAGCAGTCAGGATGGTGGCCAAGAGACCCAGTACTTC
TRBJ1-2 | - | TRBV6-5 | few | CASSHPDGGYTF | TGTGCCAGCAGTCACCCGGACGGAGGCTACACCTTC
TRBJ1-2 | TRBD1 | TRBV9 | - | CASSVGQGGYTF | TGTGCCAGCAGCGTAGGACAGGGAGGCTACACCTTC
TRBJ2-5 | - | TRBV2 | - | CASTGWETQYF | TGTGCCAGCACAGGTTGGGAGACCCAGTACTTC
TRBJ2-1 | - | TRBV5-1 | - | CASRRGGPYNEQFF | TGCGCCAGCAGAAGGGGGGGGCCCTACAATGAGCAGTTCTTC
TRBJ1-2 | TRBD1 | TRBV6-5 | - | CASSFSQGATNYGYTF | TGTGCCAGCAGTTTTTCTCAGGGGGCTACTAACTATGGCTACACCTTC
TRBJ2-3 | - | TRBV7-2 | - | CASSLGVRAADTQYF | TGTGCCAGCAGCTTAGGAGTCAGGGCCGCAGATACGCAGTATTTT
TRBJ1-3 | - | TRBV5-4 | - | CASSLDRASGNTIYF | TGTGCCAGCAGCTTGGACAGGGCCTCTGGAAACACCATATATTTT
TRBJ2-5 | - | TRBV30 | - | CAWSGTSHGGETQYF | TGTGCCTGGAGTGGGACCTCCCACGGAGGAGAGACCCAGTACTTC
TRBJ2-5 | - | TRBV7-9 | - | CASSPGAWQGGETQYF | TGTGCCAGCAGCCCCGGGGCATGGCAGGGGGGAGAGACCCAGTACTTC
TRBJ1-2 | - | TRBV6-5 | - | CASSYSSWGEDYGYTF | TGTGCCAGCAGTTACTCAAGTTGGGGCGAGGACTATGGCTACACCTTC
TRBJ1-4 | - | TRBV7-2 | - | CASSLAVGVNEKLFF | TGTGCCAGCAGCTTAGCGGTCGGGGTTAATGAAAAACTGTTTTTT
TRBJ1-5 | - | TRBV6-1 | - | CASRMGFYSNQPQHF | TGTGCCAGCAGGATGGGGTTTTATAGCAATCAGCCCCAGCATTTT